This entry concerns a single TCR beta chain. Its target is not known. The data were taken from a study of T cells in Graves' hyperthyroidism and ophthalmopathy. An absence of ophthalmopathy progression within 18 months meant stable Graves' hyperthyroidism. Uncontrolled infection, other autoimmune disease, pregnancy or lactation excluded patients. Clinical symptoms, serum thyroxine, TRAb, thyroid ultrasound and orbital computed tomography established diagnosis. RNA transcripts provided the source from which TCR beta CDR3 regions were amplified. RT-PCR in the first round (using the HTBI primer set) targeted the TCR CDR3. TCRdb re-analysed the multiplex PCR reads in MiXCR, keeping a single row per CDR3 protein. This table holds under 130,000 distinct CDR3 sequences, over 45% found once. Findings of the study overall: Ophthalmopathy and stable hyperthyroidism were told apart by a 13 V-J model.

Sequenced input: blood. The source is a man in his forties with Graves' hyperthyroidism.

The DNA of the CDR3 is TGTGCCAGCTCAGTTAAGGCGCGGACCCACCTAGCGGGAGCAACCGAGCAGTACTTC. This translates into CASSVKARTHLAGATEQYF. This chain links TRBV2 with TRBJ2-7, with TRBD2 matching over 10 bases. Trimming at V came to 8 bases and at J to 6 bases, leaving 25 bases not matched to a gene. The CDR3 covers 19 residues. Germline V gives CDR1 SNHLY, CDR2 FYNNEI. The full variable domain, in which reference TRBV2 and TRBJ2-7 provide the parts outside the CDR3, is EPEVTQTPSHQVTQMGQEVILRCVPISNHLYFYWYRQILGQKVEFLVSFYNNEISEKSEIFDDQFSVERPDGSNFTLKIRSTKLEDSAMYFCASSVKARTHLAGATEQYFGPGTRLTVT.